These 26 T cell receptor beta chains share one sample of origin, sequenced in a study of blood T cell repertoires in COVID-19. The table came from immunoSEQ multiplex PCR; TCRdb's copy has only in-frame clones and leaves some out. The sample consists of a few hundred thousand clones, 80% to 90% of them appearing once. Material for sequencing was PBMCs or T cells enriched from blood (not recorded which). Receptors were obtained from a man between 40 and 49 years old who had recovered from COVID-19.

The chain links TRBV30 to TRBJ1-3; the D is unclear. In germline, CDR1 is GTSNPN, CDR2 SVGIG (reference sequence). The V and J ends lost 2 bases and 5 bases respectively, with 10 bases between them. This CDR3 region has 13 residues. CDR3 amino acids: CAWSIGSRNTIYF. Here the CDR3 DNA reads TGTGCCTGGAGTATTGGGAGCAGAAACACCATATATTTT.

This clone has more than one count but fewer than ten. The chain joins TRBV9 to TRBJ2-3, with D possibly being TRBD2 (6 bases). Germline-derived CDR1 and CDR2 are SGDLS and YYNGEE. The CDR3 is 15 amino acids. V lost 3 bases to trimming and J lost 2 bases, with 13 bases between them. The CDR3 DNA reads as TGTGCCAGCAGCGCGAGGCGGGGCCACACAGATACGCAGTATTTT. Protein: CASSARRGHTDTQYF.

The gene calls are TRBV7-9 and TRBJ1-2; the D is unclear. Germline CDR1 is SEHNR and CDR2 is FQNEAQ (reference sequence). The CDR3 is 14 amino acids. Between the trimmed V and J ends, which lost 0 bases and 1 base, there was a span of 6 bases. CDR3 bases: TGTGCCAGCAGCTTAGCTGGGAGTAACTATGGCTACACCTTC. The encoded protein is CASSLAGSNYGYTF.

A few counts support this clone. The V call is TRBV7-3, the J call TRBJ2-1; 11 nucleotides agree with TRBD1. The CDR3 covers 13 residues. Trimming cost V 5 bases and J 8 bases; bases outside gene matches: 2. Per the germline V gene, CDR1 is SGHTA and CDR2 is FQGTGA. CDR3 nucleotide sequence: TGTGCCAGCAGCACGGACAGGGGGCATGAGCAGTTCTTC. Translating it yields CASSTDRGHEQFF.

J is TRBJ1-1 and V is TRBV4-2; TRBD1 matches at 7 bases. The V segment lost 7 bases and the J segment 1 base; nucleotides outside the gene matches: 12. Germline V gives CDR1 LGHNA, CDR2 YNFKEQ. The CDR3 length is 16 residues. CDR3 protein: CASTFVTGLENTEAFF. CDR3 nucleotides: TGTGCCAGCACCTTCGTGACAGGGCTCGAGAACACTGAAGCTTTCTTT.

The genes are TRBV7-3 and TRBJ1-1; D gene ambiguous. Germline CDR1 SGHTA, CDR2 FQGTGA. V dropped 1 base and J dropped 5 bases, with 8 bases sitting between them. The CDR3 runs 13 residues. The chain's CDR3 is CASSLRQTTEAFF. As DNA, the CDR3 is TGTGCCAGCAGCTTAAGGCAGACAACTGAAGCTTTCTTT. The full variable domain, completed using reference TRBV7-3 and TRBJ1-1, is GAGVSQTPSNKVTEKGKYVELRCDPISGHTALYWYRQSLGQGPEFLIYFQGTGAADDSGLPNDRFFAVRPEGSVSTLKIQRTERGDSAVYLCASSLRQTTEAFFGQGTRLTVV.

This chain uses TRBV2 with TRBJ1-5; 10 positions match TRBD1. The V and J ends lost 4 bases and 1 base, in that order; junction bases with no gene match: 1. Looked up from germline, CDR1 is SNHLY and CDR2 is FYNNEI. The CDR3 spans 15 residues. CDR3 protein: CASSGTGGSNQPQHF. The CDR3 region has the DNA TGTGCCAGCAGTGGGACAGGGGGAAGCAATCAGCCCCAGCATTTT. Full variable domain (missing parts from reference TRBV2 and TRBJ1-5): EPEVTQTPSHQVTQMGQEVILRCVPISNHLYFYWYRQILGQKVEFLVSFYNNEISEKSEIFDDQFSVERPDGSNFTLKIRSTKLEDSAMYFCASSGTGGSNQPQHFGDGTRLSIL.

This rearrangement joins TRBV3-1 (or the pseudogene TRBV3-2) to TRBJ2-7; the match to TRBD1 covers 7 bases. The CDR3 has 13 amino acids. With V trimmed by 5 bases and J by 4 bases, 5 bases remained unmatched. The germline V gene has CDR1 LGHDT and CDR2 YNNKEL (reference sequence). The CDR3 loop reads CASSSGQIYEQYF. The CDR3 DNA follows: TGTGCCAGCAGCTCGGGACAGATATACGAGCAGTACTTC.

V usage is TRBV5-1 and J usage is TRBJ2-5; D may be TRBD2 (5 bases). Trimming pared 2 bases from V and 1 base from J, leaving 6 bases between. CDR1 SGHRS and CDR2 YFSETQ come from the germline V gene. The length of the CDR3 is 13 residues. Here the CDR3 DNA reads TGCGCCAGCAGCTTCGCGGGCCAAGAGACCCAGTACTTC. The encoded protein is CASSFAGQETQYF.

This clone was observed a few times. The chain joins TRBV5-1 to TRBJ1-4, with 8 bases matching TRBD1. Trimming at V came to 5 bases and at J to 7 bases, leaving 7 bases not matched to a gene. The CDR3 contains 14 residues. Germline V gene lookup returns CDR1 SGHRS and CDR2 YFSETQ. The CDR3 reads CASRAGGAGEKLFF. The CDR3 DNA reads as TGCGCCAGCAGAGCAGGGGGCGCGGGTGAAAAACTGTTTTTT.

This clone occurred a few times. V is TRBV19 and J is TRBJ2-2; 9 nucleotides agree with TRBD2. The CDR3 sequence is 16 residues long. Germline CDR1 is LNHDA and CDR2 is SQIVND (reference sequence). The ends lost 3 bases at V and 6 bases at J; junction bases unmatched: 8. CDR3 sequence: CASSIGLAGHSGELFF. The CDR3 DNA is TGTGCCAGTAGTATTGGTCTAGCGGGACACTCCGGGGAGCTGTTTTTT.

V gene TRBV6-5 combines with J gene TRBJ1-1; unclear D gene. The germline V gene has CDR1 MNHEY and CDR2 SVGAGI. Trimming removed 8 bases from V and 4 bases from J, with 11 bases in between. The CDR3 extends over 12 amino acids. The CDR3 DNA follows: TGTGCCAGCTTTTATGGACTCACTGAAGCTTTCTTT. It specifies CASFYGLTEAFF.

The rearrangement joins TRBV4-2 to TRBJ2-3; TRBD2 matches at 8 bases. The CDR3 spans 14 residues. J was trimmed by 4 bases and V by 6 bases; bases with no gene match: 6. The germline V gene has CDR1 LGHNA and CDR2 YNFKEQ. The CDR3 reads CASRPGGGADTQYF. As DNA, the CDR3 is TGTGCCAGCAGACCGGGGGGGGGCGCAGATACGCAGTATTTT.

This clone appeared once. The gene calls are TRBV30 and TRBJ2-4; D is possibly TRBD1 (6 bases). The V gene's germline CDR1 is GTSNPN and CDR2 SVGIG (reference sequence). The CDR3 covers 13 residues. V lost 7 bases and J 4 bases, leaving 14 bases between the germline ends. The CDR3 DNA reads as TGTGCCTCGCAGGGGTTTTCGAAAAACATTCAGTACTTC. Its translation: CASQGFSKNIQYF.

CDR3 DNA: TGTGCCAGCAGCTTAATCCGGGACAGACCATACACGAACTATGGCTACACCTTC. This gives the protein CASSLIRDRPYTNYGYTF. This sequence joins TRBV7-3 and TRBJ1-2, with 7 bases fitting TRBD1. Germline CDR1 and CDR2: SGHTA and FQGTGA. The CDR3 loop spans 18 amino acids. Trimming at V came to 1 base and at J to 2 bases, leaving 13 bases not matched to a gene.

This clone has just one count. V usage is TRBV5-6 and J usage is TRBJ2-1, with 10 bases aligning to TRBD2. CDR3 size: 17 residues. Germline values: CDR1 SGHDT, CDR2 YYEEEE. The V and J ends lost 3 bases and 7 bases, in that order; junction bases with no gene match: 13. CDR3 nucleotides: TGTGCCAGCAGCTCAATGTTGGCTAGCGGGGGTACAAATGAGCAGTTCTTC. Translated: CASSSMLASGGTNEQFF. Together with reference TRBV5-6 and TRBJ2-1, the CDR3 gives the full variable domain: DAGVTQSPTHLIKTRGQQVTLRCSPKSGHDTVSWYQQALGQGPQFIFQYYEEEERQRGNFPDRFSGHQFPNYSSELNVNALLLGDSALYLCASSSMLASGGTNEQFFGPGTRLTVL.

The rearrangement joins TRBV5-1 to TRBJ2-7, with 8 bases identical to TRBD2. Trimming removed 0 bases from V and 3 bases from J; junction bases left unmatched: 5. Germline-derived CDR1 and CDR2 are SGHRS and YFSETQ. CDR3 size: 15 residues. Here the CDR3 reads CASSLVAGNGYEQYF. The CDR3 DNA sequence: TGCGCCAGCAGCTTGGTAGCGGGAAATGGCTACGAGCAGTACTTC.

The rearrangement uses TRBV10-3 and TRBJ2-5; the D gene is possibly TRBD1 (5 bases). Deletions cut 4 bases from V and 2 bases from J, with 14 bases between. The germline gives CDR1 ENHRY, CDR2 SYGVKD. This CDR3 comprises 15 residues. The CDR3 loop reads CAISAPGARQETQYF. DNA for the CDR3: TGTGCCATCAGTGCCCCTGGGGCTCGGCAAGAGACCCAGTACTTC.

The chain combines TRBV30 with TRBJ2-3; 7 bases map to TRBD2. The V gene's germline CDR1 is GTSNPN and CDR2 SVGIG (reference sequence). CDR3 length equals 12 residues. Trimming at V came to 6 bases and at J to 3 bases, leaving 3 bases not matched to a gene. CDR3: CACWGGTDTQYF. CDR3 bases: TGTGCCTGTTGGGGGGGGACAGATACGCAGTATTTT.

The chain carries TRBV18 and TRBJ2-5; possibly TRBD1 for D (5 bases). The CDR3 loop spans 15 amino acids. Germline values: CDR1 KGHSH, CDR2 LQKENI. Trimming shortened V by 2 bases and J by 4 bases, and 14 bases separated the two germline ends. CDR3 nucleotides: TGTGCCAGCTCACCAAGTAGCAGGGAAGGAGAGACCCAGTACTTC. It encodes CASSPSSREGETQYF.

A few counts support this clone. The chain recombines TRBV18 with TRBJ2-4; D is perhaps TRBD1 (6 bases). Trimming left V 1 base short and J 5 bases short, with 18 bases between. The germline gives CDR1 KGHSH, CDR2 LQKENI. The CDR3 totals 17 residues. The CDR3, as DNA: TGTGCCAGCTCACCACAGGGGACACCCGGTAGTCAAAACATTCAGTACTTC. As protein: CASSPQGTPGSQNIQYF.

About this clone: Different DNA sequences within this sample yield the same CDR3. The chain carries TRBV27 and TRBJ2-1; maybe TRBD1 (6 bases). CDR3 size: 15 residues. CDR1 and CDR2 from the germline V gene are MNHEY and SMNVEV (reference sequence). Trimming removed 3 bases at V and 3 bases at J, with 12 bases between. CDR3: CASSFQGLGYNEQFF. The CDR3 nucleotides are TGTGCCAGCAGTTTTCAGGGGTTGGGCTACAATGAGCAGTTCTTC.

This sequence joins TRBV24-1 and TRBJ2-5; TRBD2 matches at 7 bases. Germline CDR1 and CDR2: KGHDR and SFDVKD. V gave up 7 bases and J gave up 3 bases; unmatched junction bases: 1. The CDR3 totals 12 residues. The CDR3 loop reads CATRGTKETQYF. As DNA, the CDR3 is TGTGCCACCAGGGGGACTAAAGAGACCCAGTACTTC.

The chain couples TRBV10-1 to TRBJ1-5, with D maybe TRBD1 (5 bases). The ends were cut back, 3 bases at V and 5 bases at J, with 11 bases in the middle. CDR1 is WNHNN, CDR2 SYGVQD, per germline (reference sequence). The CDR3 has 14 residues. This CDR3 is CASSDPGTDQPQHF. In DNA, the CDR3 is TGCGCCAGCAGTGATCCAGGGACTGATCAGCCCCAGCATTTT.

The CDR3 DNA follows: TGTGCCAGCTCACCGCGGGACGATCGCAATCAGCCCCAGCATTTT. It yields the protein CASSPRDDRNQPQHF. The chain has TRBV18 and TRBJ1-5; maybe TRBD1 (5 bases). The CDR3 has 15 residues. The germline gives CDR1 KGHSH, CDR2 LQKENI. Between the trimmed V and J ends, which lost 3 bases and 2 bases, there was a span of 11 bases. Full variable domain (missing parts from reference TRBV18 and TRBJ1-5): NAGVMQNPRHLVRRRGQEARLRCSPMKGHSHVYWYRQLPEEGLKFMVYLQKENIIDESGMPKERFSAEFPKEGPSILRIQQVVRGDSAAYFCASSPRDDRNQPQHFGDGTRLSIL.

This clone showed up just a few times. V is TRBV19 and J is TRBJ1-3; D may be TRBD1 (6 bases). The CDR3 is 17 residues long. V was shortened by 2 bases and J by 0 bases, with 14 bases between the two germline ends. Germline V lookup: CDR1 LNHDA, CDR2 SQIVND (reference sequence). CDR3 coding DNA: TGTGCCAGTAGTATATGGGACACTGGTCTCTCTGGAAACACCATATATTTT. Translated: CASSIWDTGLSGNTIYF.